Below, 32 T cell receptor beta chains from the same sample are listed, as sequenced in a study of blood T cell repertoires in COVID-19. Data came from immunoSEQ multiplex PCR; TCRdb stores just in-frame clones and leaves some out. The repertoire holds 200,000 to 300,000 clones, with around 85% as singletons. The specimen sequenced was peripheral blood. These TCRs come from a woman aged 30 to 39 who had recovered from COVID-19.

This clone came up once. V is TRBV7-8 and J is TRBJ2-1; 7 nucleotides align to TRBD1. Germline V gene sequence: CDR1 SGHVS, CDR2 FQNEAQ. This CDR3 has 17 amino acids. V dropped 1 base and J dropped 2; count of bases not matched to a gene: 8. CDR3 residues: CASSLGQGVETYNEQFF. Here the CDR3 DNA reads TGTGCCAGCAGCTTAGGACAGGGTGTAGAGACCTACAATGAGCAGTTCTTC.

The chain combines TRBV4-3 with TRBJ2-5; 9 nucleotides match TRBD2. V shed 5 bases and J 1 base; nucleotides not matched to a gene: 5. This CDR3 contains 15 residues. Germline CDR1 and CDR2: LGHNA and YSLEER. CDR3 loop: CASSSGGLAQETQYF. DNA of the CDR3: TGCGCCAGCAGCTCAGGGGGACTAGCCCAAGAGACCCAGTACTTC.

This chain connects TRBV28 to TRBJ2-7, with D possibly matching TRBD1 (6 bases). Germline V gene data show CDR1 as MDHEN and CDR2 as SYDVKM. V lost 3 bases and J lost 3, with 18 bases in between. CDR3 length: 16 amino acids. DNA for the CDR3: TGTGCCAGCAGTTTGGACAGAGGTTCCTTCTACTACGAGCAGTACTTC. This codes for CASSLDRGSFYYEQYF.

The rearrangement uses TRBV6-6 and TRBJ1-6, with 7 bases that match TRBD1. The CDR3 has 16 residues. The germline CDR1 and CDR2 sequences are MNHNY and SVGAGI (reference sequence). V was clipped by 8 bases and J by 5 bases; unmatched bases: 12. The CDR3 nucleotides read TGTGCCAGCTCCTCGGTCGGGACAGTAAATAATTCACCCCTCCACTTT. Encoded protein: CASSSVGTVNNSPLHF.

This clone was counted only a few times. The chain employs TRBV7-2 and TRBJ1-3; D is uncertain. Trimming cost V 5 bases and J 7 bases, with 15 bases left between them. Germline V lookup: CDR1 SGHTA, CDR2 FQGNSA. The CDR3 is 14 amino acids. The DNA of the CDR3 is TGTGCCAGCAGCCGTCCGGGTTTTGGGAACACCATATATTTT. Translated, it gives CASSRPGFGNTIYF.

Only one count was recorded for this clone. The chain's CDR3 is CASSESAGPGNTIYF. The CDR3, as DNA: TGCGCCAGCAGTGAGTCTGCAGGGCCTGGAAACACCATATATTTT. The gene calls are TRBV10-2 and TRBJ1-3, with D maybe TRBD1 (5 bases). Germline V gene lookup returns CDR1 WSHSY and CDR2 SAAADI. CDR3 length equals 15 residues. The V gene lost 0 bases and the J gene lost 2 bases, with 8 bases spanning the gap.

V usage is TRBV4-1 and J usage is TRBJ2-1; the match to TRBD2 covers 10 bases. This CDR3 has 17 residues. Germline CDR1 and CDR2: MGHRA and YSYEKL. V gave up 2 bases and J gave up 7 bases; unmatched junction bases: 11. DNA for the CDR3: TGCGCCAGCAGCCAAAGTCCCACTAGCGGGGACTTGAATGAGCAGTTCTTC. It translates to CASSQSPTSGDLNEQFF.

The V gene is TRBV24-1, the J gene TRBJ2-3; tentatively, D is TRBD1 (6 bases). The CDR3 is made up of 16 amino acids. The germline V and J ends were trimmed by 4 bases and 0 bases, with 13 bases remaining between them. CDR1 KGHDR and CDR2 SFDVKD come from the germline V gene. CDR3 protein: CATSDRRQASTDTQYF. CDR3 coding DNA: TGTGCCACCAGTGACCGCCGACAGGCTAGCACAGATACGCAGTATTTT.

This clone was counted a single time. V usage is TRBV10-3 and J usage is TRBJ2-7; maybe TRBD2 (7 bases). The germline CDR1 and CDR2 sequences are ENHRY and SYGVKD. Trimming left V 6 bases short and J 7 bases short, with 16 bases between. The CDR3 spans 13 residues. CDR3 bases: TGTGCCATCAGGGCGGGGGCCAATATGGAGCAGTACTTC. This encodes CAIRAGANMEQYF.

The genes are TRBV21-1 and TRBJ2-7; no DNA check was done on the table's D call, TRBD2. TRBV21-1 is a known pseudogene. This CDR3 contains 16 residues. As DNA, the CDR3 is TGTGCCAGCAGCAACAGGCGACGGGGGGCAGCCTACGAGCAGTACTTC. Encoded protein: CASSNRRRGAAYEQYF.

There are a few counts of this clone. The sample carries other DNA sequences with the same CDR3. The V call is TRBV14, the J call TRBJ2-2; 8 positions agree with TRBD2. The germline gives CDR1 SGHDN, CDR2 FVKESK. This CDR3 comprises 15 residues. V shed 6 bases and J 2 bases; nucleotides not matched to a gene: 5. CDR3 sequence reads: CASSRTSPNTGELFF. The CDR3 nucleotides are TGTGCCAGCAGTCGGACTAGCCCTAACACCGGGGAGCTGTTTTTT.

The chain carries TRBV7-9 and TRBJ2-1; 8 nucleotides align to TRBD2. In germline, CDR1 is SEHNR, CDR2 FQNEAQ (reference sequence). CDR3 length: 15 residues. V was pared by 5 bases and J by 2 bases, with 5 bases of the junction left unmatched. The CDR3 protein is CASSLTSVPYNEQFF. In nucleotides, the CDR3 is TGTGCCAGCAGCCTGACTAGCGTACCCTACAATGAGCAGTTCTTC.

V is TRBV12-3 or TRBV12-4 and J is TRBJ1-2, with TRBD1 matching 7 bases. The CDR3 totals 13 residues. The V gene end was trimmed by 4 bases and the J gene end by 8 bases; junction bases not matched to a gene: 7. The CDR3 DNA reads as TGTGCCAGCAGTTATACAGGGGTGGAGGGCTACACCTTC. Translation gives CASSYTGVEGYTF.

The rearrangement links TRBV3-1 (or the pseudogene TRBV3-2) to TRBJ2-5; TRBD2 matches 13 bases. Germline values: CDR1 LGHDT, CDR2 YNNKEL (reference sequence). The length of the CDR3 is 15 residues. V lost 1 base to trimming and J lost 4 bases; unmatched junction nucleotides: 0. CDR3 residues: CASSQGLAGGETQYF. CDR3 nucleotide sequence: TGTGCCAGCAGCCAAGGACTAGCGGGGGGAGAGACCCAGTACTTC.

V gene TRBV10-1 combines with J gene TRBJ1-2; possible D gene TRBD1, 5 bases. V dropped 3 bases and J dropped 5 bases, with 22 bases sitting between them. The CDR3 covers 17 residues. Germline CDR1 reads WNHNN; CDR2 reads SYGVQD (reference sequence). As DNA, the CDR3 is TGCGCCAGCAGTGATAAATTCGGCAGGGTGGCTGAGTATGGCTACACCTTC. Its protein is CASSDKFGRVAEYGYTF.

This sequence joins TRBV4-2 and TRBJ2-1; 13 bases map to TRBD2. CDR1 LGHNA and CDR2 YNFKEQ come from the germline V gene. J lost 7 bases, V lost 4 bases, and 4 bases had no gene match. The CDR3 loop spans 15 amino acids. CDR3: CASSLLAGGKNEQFF. The DNA of the CDR3 is TGTGCCAGCAGCCTACTAGCGGGGGGGAAAAATGAGCAGTTCTTC.

The V and J genes are TRBV11-2 and TRBJ2-7; TRBD2 matches 8 bases. This CDR3 is built from 19 residues. Germline CDR1 is SGHAT and CDR2 is FQNNGV. J gave up 1 base and V 5 bases, and 19 bases lay outside the gene matches. The CDR3: CASSARLRGGFVGSYEQYF. In DNA form, the CDR3 reads TGTGCCAGCAGCGCTCGTTTACGGGGGGGCTTCGTGGGGTCCTACGAGCAGTACTTC.

The chain is built from TRBV7-2 and TRBJ1-1; D is undetermined. Germline-derived CDR1 and CDR2 are SGHTA and FQGNSA. V was clipped by 1 base and J by 4 bases, with 7 bases between them. The CDR3 is made up of 13 amino acids. CDR3 in amino acids: CASSLDYSTEAFF. The CDR3, as DNA: TGTGCCAGCAGCTTAGATTACTCCACTGAAGCTTTCTTT. The complete variable domain, with remaining parts taken from reference TRBV7-2 and TRBJ1-1, reads GAGVSQSPSNKVTEKGKDVELRCDPISGHTALYWYRQSLGQGLEFLIYFQGNSAPDKSGLPSDRFSAERTGGSVSTLTIQRTQQEDSAVYLCASSLDYSTEAFFGQGTRLTVV.

V gene TRBV2 combines with J gene TRBJ2-1, with 9 bases that match TRBD2. Germline trimming cut 6 bases from V and 6 bases from J; bases unmatched to any gene: 3. Germline V gene sequence: CDR1 SNHLY, CDR2 FYNNEI. The CDR3 is 13 residues long. The CDR3 region is CASRRLAANEQFF. The CDR3 DNA follows: TGTGCCAGCAGAAGACTAGCGGCCAATGAGCAGTTCTTC. Combining the CDR3 with reference TRBV2 and TRBJ2-1 gives the whole variable domain EPEVTQTPSHQVTQMGQEVILRCVPISNHLYFYWYRQILGQKVEFLVSFYNNEISEKSEIFDDQFSVERPDGSNFTLKIRSTKLEDSAMYFCASRRLAANEQFFGPGTRLTVL.

The count of this clone is one. The rearrangement joins TRBV2 to TRBJ1-4, with no clear D. Trimming shortened V by 5 bases and J by 6 bases, and 13 bases separated the two germline ends. The CDR3 runs 14 residues. Germline V gene lookup returns CDR1 SNHLY and CDR2 FYNNEI. The CDR3 nucleotides read TGTGCCAGCAGTCTGCTGGTCTCGGATGAAAAACTGTTTTTT. It yields the protein CASSLLVSDEKLFF.

The J gene is TRBJ2-7, the V gene TRBV19; a possible D gene is TRBD1 (5 bases). V shed 0 bases and J shed 4 bases, with 10 bases lying between them. The CDR3 loop spans 14 amino acids. Germline-derived CDR1 and CDR2 are LNHDA and SQIVND (reference sequence). The CDR3 DNA reads as TGTGCCAGTAGTATAGAGTGGGGCCAATACGAGCAGTACTTC. It is translated as CASSIEWGQYEQYF. The entire variable domain, with the rest obtained from reference TRBV19 and TRBJ2-7, is as follows: DGGITQSPKYLFRKEGQNVTLSCEQNLNHDAMYWYRQDPGQGLRLIYYSQIVNDFQKGDIAEGYSVSREKKESFPLTVTSAQKNPTAFYLCASSIEWGQYEQYFGPGTRLTVT.

CDR3 coding DNA: TGTGCCAGTAGTATCCCCGAGGCTGAAGCTTTCTTT. This codes for CASSIPEAEAFF. The chain couples TRBV19 to TRBJ1-1, with unresolved D. Looked up from germline, CDR1 is LNHDA and CDR2 is SQIVND (reference sequence). V was trimmed by 3 bases and J by 6 bases, leaving 8 bases between them. This CDR3 is 12 amino acids long.

The chain recombines TRBV5-4 with TRBJ2-2; 16 bases fit TRBD2. Germline trimming cut 4 bases from V and 5 bases from J; bases unmatched to any gene: 8. The CDR3 is 18 amino acids. Germline loops: CDR1 SGHNT, CDR2 YYREEE (reference sequence). CDR3 nucleotide sequence: TGTGCCAGCAGCACCGGGACTAGCGGGGGGGCAGATACCGGGGAGCTGTTTTTT. Translating gives CASSTGTSGGADTGELFF.

The chain is built from TRBV16 and TRBJ2-1, with 9 bases matching TRBD1. Germline lookup yields CDR1 KGHSY and CDR2 FQNENV. J gave up 4 bases and V 4 bases, and 11 bases lay outside the gene matches. CDR3 length: 17 amino acids. The CDR3 region has the DNA TGTGCCAGCAGCCTACAGGGTGGGGACAGGGTGTACAATGAGCAGTTCTTC. This gives the protein CASSLQGGDRVYNEQFF.

The chain couples TRBV20-1 to TRBJ2-1; D is unresolved. The CDR3 is 13 residues long. V was shortened by 3 bases and J by 8 bases, with 14 bases between the two germline ends. Germline lookup yields CDR1 DFQATT and CDR2 SNEGSKA (reference sequence). The CDR3 is CSASMGLSDEQFF. CDR3 DNA: TGCAGTGCTAGTATGGGCCTCTCGGATGAGCAGTTCTTC.

In regard to this clone: Other nucleotide sequences from this sample produce the same CDR3. J is TRBJ1-2 and V is TRBV27, with D possibly being TRBD1 (6 bases). CDR1 and CDR2 from the germline V gene are MNHEY and SMNVEV (reference sequence). The V end lost 2 bases, the J end lost 2 bases, and 6 bases lay between the germline ends. The length of the CDR3 is 13 residues. CDR3 amino acids: CASSLRGNYGYTF. In nucleotides, the CDR3 is TGTGCCAGCAGTTTAAGGGGGAACTATGGCTACACCTTC.

As to this clone: The sample contains more than one DNA sequence encoding this CDR3. V is TRBV6-5 and J is TRBJ1-4; 8 nucleotides match TRBD1. The CDR3 consists of 14 residues. Germline V gene sequence: CDR1 MNHEY, CDR2 SVGAGI. V gave up 6 bases and J gave up 0 bases; unmatched junction bases: 0. CDR3 region: CASRTGATNEKLFF. The CDR3 DNA follows: TGTGCCAGCAGGACAGGGGCAACTAATGAAAAACTGTTTTTT.

The chain joins TRBV7-9 to TRBJ2-2; 7 bases align to TRBD1. J gave up 2 bases and V 5 bases, and 11 bases lay outside the gene matches. Germline CDR1 reads SEHNR; CDR2 reads FQNEAQ (reference sequence). The CDR3 is made up of 17 amino acids. DNA for the CDR3: TGTGCCAGCAGCCGCGAACAGGGGTCGAGTAACACCGGGGAGCTGTTTTTT. Translation gives CASSREQGSSNTGELFF.

The chain couples TRBV5-4 to TRBJ1-1, with a possible D match to TRBD1 (5 bases). V lost 0 bases and J lost 0, with 9 bases in between. Germline CDR1 is SGHNT and CDR2 is YYREEE (reference sequence). The CDR3 totals 15 residues. The CDR3 here is CASSLGGSLNTEAFF. The CDR3 DNA reads as TGTGCCAGCAGCTTGGGGGGCAGCTTGAACACTGAAGCTTTCTTT.

This clone was seen a handful of times. The chain links TRBV2 to TRBJ1-5; D not certain. The CDR3 totals 13 residues. Trimming left V 9 bases short and J 1 base short, with 10 bases between. Germline-derived CDR1 and CDR2 are SNHLY and FYNNEI. The chain's CDR3 is CASSPNSNQPQHF. The CDR3 DNA sequence: TGTGCCAGTTCTCCTAACAGCAATCAGCCCCAGCATTTT.

This clone was counted between two and nine times. V usage is TRBV7-9 and J usage is TRBJ2-3, with TRBD2 matching over 8 bases. Germline trimming cut 2 bases from V and 4 bases from J; bases unmatched to any gene: 11. The germline CDR1 and CDR2 sequences are SEHNR and FQNEAQ (reference sequence). The CDR3 length is 17 residues. CDR3 protein: CASSLMLGTRAPDTQYF. The CDR3 DNA follows: TGTGCCAGCAGCTTAATGCTGGGGACTAGAGCTCCAGATACGCAGTATTTT.

The chain is built from TRBV29-1 and TRBJ1-6, with TRBD1 matching over 8 bases. Germline V gene lookup returns CDR1 SQVTM and CDR2 ANQGSEA. The CDR3 is 13 amino acids. V was pared by 7 bases and J by 9 bases, with 8 bases of the junction left unmatched. CDR3 protein: CSAGTGGGSPLHF. As DNA, the CDR3 is TGCAGCGCAGGTACAGGGGGTGGTTCACCCCTCCACTTT.